This TCR beta chain emerged from a study of cytomegalovirus exposure and HLA in healthy donors. The ends were cut back, 2 bases at V and 5 bases at J, with 6 bases in the middle. This CDR3 region has 11 residues. Germline V gene data show CDR1 as GTSNPN and CDR2 as SVGIG (reference sequence). The PCR employed 60 Vbeta primers together with 13 Jbeta primers. Data came from immunoSEQ multiplex PCR; TCRdb stores just in-frame clones and leaves some out. The sample includes approximately 130,000 clones. Material for sequencing was PBMCs. J is TRBJ2-5 and V is TRBV30; the D is unclear. The clonotype comes from a woman aged 55-70 years in good health and CMV-seronegative. CDR3 amino acids: CAWSLRETQYF. The CDR3, as DNA: TGTGCCTGGAGTTTACGGGAGACCCAGTACTTC.